The 27 T cell receptor beta chains below were found in one sample sequenced in a study of neoadjuvant nivolumab and ipilimumab in lung cancer (dated by TCRdb to 2020 to 2022). Library creation used the immunoSEQ multiplex PCR assay. TCRdb stores this immuneACCESS table with in-frame sequences only. Part of the clones is absent; in the studies checked, under half of the shortfall reflects unresolved V genes, and no reason is known for the rest. Present in this sample are over a thousand clones, 80% of which were seen just once. 2.5% to 3% of the sample is in the top ten clones. The time point label on this specimen signifies: pretherapy, before neoadjuvant immune checkpoint inhibitors. The sequences come from tumor tissue, collected before neoadjuvant nivolumab, alone or with ipilimumab. Receptor source: an adult with non-small cell lung cancer.

This clone turned up a few times. The chain has TRBV28 and TRBJ1-2; D unresolved. Germline V gene data show CDR1 as MDHEN and CDR2 as SYDVKM. This CDR3 contains 11 residues. The V and J ends lost 4 bases and 1 base respectively, with 1 base between them. The CDR3 protein is CASSYNYGYTF. As DNA, the CDR3 is TGTGCCAGCAGTTATAACTATGGCTACACCTTC.

The gene calls are TRBV7-9 and TRBJ2-7, with 9 bases that match TRBD1. The CDR3 is 17 residues long. Germline trimming cut 0 bases from V and 0 bases from J; bases unmatched to any gene: 6. Per the germline V gene, CDR1 is SEHNR and CDR2 is FQNEAQ (reference sequence). The CDR3 loop reads CASSLAIGTGRSYEQYF. The CDR3 DNA is TGTGCCAGCAGCTTAGCCATTGGGACAGGGCGCTCCTACGAGCAGTACTTC.

Turning to this clone: One end of the junction fails to match germline, which may point to a read error. The chain joins TRBV7-8 to TRBJ1-5; D unclear. The CDR3 is made up of 13 amino acids. The germline CDR1 and CDR2 sequences are SGHVS and FQNEAQ. CDR3 loop: CASSSESSQPQHF. The CDR3 bases are TGTGCCAGCAGCTCCGAAAGCAGTCAGCCCCAGCATTTT. The variable domain in full, completed from reference TRBV7-8 and TRBJ1-5, reads GAGVSQSPRYKVAKRGQDVALRCDPISGHVSLFWYQQALGQGPEFLTYFQNEAQLDKSGLPSDRFFAERPEGSVSTLKIQRTQQEDSAVYLCASSSESSQPQHFGDGTRLSIL.

The chain's CDR3 is CASSPNGANYEQYF. For the CDR3, the DNA is TGTGCCAGCTCACCCAATGGGGCCAACTACGAGCAGTACTTC. V is TRBV18 and J is TRBJ2-7, with D possibly being TRBD1 (5 bases). V was trimmed by 3 bases and J by 3 bases, leaving 12 bases between them. This CDR3 spans 14 amino acids. Germline loops: CDR1 KGHSH, CDR2 LQKENI.

V gene TRBV19 combines with J gene TRBJ1-1, with D maybe TRBD1 (5 bases). Germline V CDR1 and CDR2: LNHDA, SQIVND (reference sequence). Trimming took 5 bases from V and 1 from J, leaving 11 bases between them. The CDR3 extends over 14 amino acids. In DNA, the CDR3 is TGTGCCAGTAGTCCTTTGGGGACGAACACTGAAGCTTTCTTT. Protein: CASSPLGTNTEAFF.

V gene TRBV27 combines with J gene TRBJ1-2; D unclear. V lost 0 bases and J lost 4, with 3 bases in between. The CDR3 is 12 residues long. Germline CDR1 reads MNHEY; CDR2 reads SMNVEV (reference sequence). The CDR3 DNA sequence: TGTGCCAGCAGTTTATCGAGCTATGGCTACACCTTC. This gives the protein CASSLSSYGYTF.

This clone was counted a few times. The chain is built from TRBV11-1 and TRBJ2-7; possible D gene TRBD2, 6 bases. The CDR3 has 14 amino acids. Per germline, CDR1 SGHAT and CDR2 FQDESV (reference sequence). Trimming took 1 base from V and 2 from J, leaving 9 bases between them. The CDR3 DNA sequence: TGTGCCAGCAGCTTAGGACTAGACGCCTACGAGCAGTACTTC. It specifies CASSLGLDAYEQYF.

This clone was detected once. The chain carries TRBV10-2 and TRBJ2-7; the D gene is possibly TRBD1 (6 bases). This CDR3 region has 14 residues. V was shortened by 6 bases and J by 0 bases, with 12 bases between the two germline ends. Germline CDR1 reads WSHSY; CDR2 reads SAAADI. As DNA, the CDR3 is TGCGCCAGCAGGCCCCGGACAGTCTCCTACGAGCAGTACTTC. Encoded protein: CASRPRTVSYEQYF.

The chain couples TRBV2 to TRBJ2-7; D is perhaps TRBD1 (5 bases). Germline lookup yields CDR1 SNHLY and CDR2 FYNNEI. V lost 0 bases, J lost 5 bases, and 5 bases lay in between. This CDR3 comprises 12 residues. The CDR3 DNA reads TGTGCCAGCAGTGAAGCGGGGCACGAGCAGTACTTC. It specifies CASSEAGHEQYF.

This sequence joins TRBV5-1 and TRBJ1-1; D unresolved. This CDR3 region has 17 residues. V was cut by 1 base and J by 4 bases, with 20 bases left in between. CDR1 and CDR2 (germline): SGHRS, YFSETQ. CDR3 in DNA: TGCGCCAGCAGCTTGTCCCACGGCGGGTCGGGCGGCACTGAAGCTTTCTTT. Residues: CASSLSHGGSGGTEAFF.

The J gene is TRBJ2-3, the V gene TRBV7-6; D perhaps matches TRBD2 (5 bases). This CDR3 spans 14 amino acids. Germline V gives CDR1 SGHVS, CDR2 FNYEAQ. Trimming left V 1 base short and J 7 bases short, with 12 bases between. CDR3 residues: CASSLGPTGNTQYF. In DNA, the CDR3 is TGTGCCAGCAGCTTAGGGCCCACGGGAAATACGCAGTATTTT.

The chain is built from TRBV2 and TRBJ1-4; no firm D call. CDR1 is SNHLY and CDR2 is FYNNEI in the germline V gene. V gave up 6 bases and J gave up 8 bases, with 10 bases separating them. This CDR3 spans 12 amino acids. CDR3 sequence (DNA): TGTGCCAGCAGACTGGGTGGGGAAAAACTGTTTTTT. Residues: CASRLGGEKLFF.

The chain has TRBV19 and TRBJ1-5; D is perhaps TRBD1 (5 bases). Looked up from germline, CDR1 is LNHDA and CDR2 is SQIVND (reference sequence). This CDR3 comprises 15 residues. Trimming left V 3 bases short and J 6 bases short, with 15 bases between. The CDR3 sequence: CASSITGINGQPQHF. The CDR3 DNA reads as TGTGCCAGTAGTATCACAGGTATCAATGGTCAGCCCCAGCATTTT.

V and J are TRBV11-3 and TRBJ2-3; 9 bases map to TRBD2. Germline V gives CDR1 SGHNT, CDR2 YENEEA. CDR3 length: 15 amino acids. Losses at the gene ends were 0 bases for V and 2 bases for J; bases not matched to a gene: 0. The CDR3, as DNA: TGTGCCAGCAGCTTAGAGGGACTAGCCACAGATACGCAGTATTTT. Its translation: CASSLEGLATDTQYF.

This sequence joins TRBV5-6 and TRBJ2-1, with D unresolved. V lost 3 bases and J lost 6, with 7 bases in between. The CDR3 is made up of 12 amino acids. Per germline, CDR1 SGHDT and CDR2 YYEEEE. DNA for the CDR3: TGTGCCAGCAGCTATCTAGGCAATGAGCAGTTCTTC. It yields the protein CASSYLGNEQFF.

V usage is TRBV11-1 and J usage is TRBJ2-7; maybe TRBD2 (6 bases). V lost 1 base, J lost 2 bases, and 9 bases lay in between. CDR3 length equals 14 residues. CDR1 is SGHAT, CDR2 FQDESV, per germline (reference sequence). The CDR3 coding sequence is TGTGCCAGCAGCTTAGGACTAGGCGCCTACGAGCAGTACTTC. This encodes CASSLGLGAYEQYF.

The rearrangement uses TRBV29-1 and TRBJ2-2; D is perhaps TRBD1 (7 bases). Germline loops: CDR1 SQVTM, CDR2 ANQGSEA. V was trimmed by 4 bases and J by 7 bases, leaving 13 bases between them. CDR3 size: 13 residues. In DNA, the CDR3 is TGCAGCGTTGTAGGAGGGGGCGGCGGGGAGCTGTTTTTT. Its protein is CSVVGGGGGELFF.

V gene TRBV7-2 combines with J gene TRBJ1-4; TRBD1 matches at 7 bases. Germline assignment: CDR1 SGHTA and CDR2 FQGNSA. J gave up 7 bases and V 3 bases, and 8 bases lay outside the gene matches. CDR3 length: 15 amino acids. CDR3 in amino acids: CASSFQQGRGEKLFF. The CDR3 coding sequence is TGTGCCAGCAGCTTTCAACAGGGGAGGGGTGAAAAACTGTTTTTT.

The V and J genes are TRBV27 and TRBJ2-3, with D uncertain. V lost 6 bases, J lost 0 bases, and 7 bases lay in between. Per the germline V gene, CDR1 is MNHEY and CDR2 is SMNVEV (reference sequence). The CDR3 consists of 13 residues. CDR3 protein: CASRPTSTDTQYF. The DNA for the CDR3 is TGTGCCAGCAGACCCACTAGCACAGATACGCAGTATTTT.

This clone appeared once. The V and J genes are TRBV5-1 and TRBJ1-3; TRBD1 agrees at 9 bases. The germline CDR1 and CDR2 sequences are SGHRS and YFSETQ. V dropped 0 bases and J dropped 3; count of bases not matched to a gene: 7. The CDR3 extends over 17 amino acids. CDR3 region: CASSLDTGTGNGNTIYF. The CDR3 DNA follows: TGCGCCAGCAGCTTGGACACCGGGACAGGGAATGGAAACACCATATATTTT.

The chain combines TRBV27 with TRBJ1-2; perhaps TRBD1 as D (5 bases). Deletions cut 7 bases from V and 8 bases from J, with 17 bases between. CDR3 length equals 13 residues. Germline V gene lookup returns CDR1 MNHEY and CDR2 SMNVEV (reference sequence). CDR3 in amino acids: CASKFLSREGYTF. The CDR3 nucleotides read TGTGCCAGCAAATTCCTTTCCAGGGAAGGCTACACCTTC.

This clone was observed a few times. The chain employs TRBV15 and TRBJ1-1; 9 positions agree with TRBD1. The CDR3 runs 15 residues. V was pared by 2 bases and J by 4 bases, with 5 bases of the junction left unmatched. Germline lookup yields CDR1 LNHNV and CDR2 YYDKDF (reference sequence). The CDR3 coding sequence is TGTGCCACCAGCAGACCGGACAGGGGTGCCACTGAAGCTTTCTTT. This translates into CATSRPDRGATEAFF.

This clone occurred once. V usage is TRBV30 and J usage is TRBJ1-6, with a possible D match to TRBD1 (6 bases). The CDR3 runs to 14 residues. Germline V gene lookup returns CDR1 GTSNPN and CDR2 SVGIG (reference sequence). The V gene lost 3 bases and the J gene lost 9 bases, with 15 bases spanning the gap. CDR3 coding DNA: TGTGCCTGGAGCCAACAGGGAGGATTTTCACCCCTCCACTTT. Amino acids: CAWSQQGGFSPLHF.

This clone has only one observation. The rearrangement uses TRBV6-5 and TRBJ1-1; TRBD1 matches at 9 bases. With 6 bases clipped from V and 5 bases from J, the junction kept 10 bases outside the gene matches. The CDR3 has 15 amino acids. The V gene's germline CDR1 is MNHEY and CDR2 SVGAGI. This CDR3 is CASSHRGRVGTEAFF. The CDR3 nucleotides are TGTGCCAGCAGCCACAGGGGGCGCGTTGGGACTGAAGCTTTCTTT.

This chain uses TRBV20-1 with TRBJ2-3; possibly TRBD2 for D (6 bases). The V end lost 5 bases, the J end lost 5 bases, and 8 bases lay between the germline ends. The CDR3 totals 11 residues. CDR1 is DFQATT and CDR2 is SNEGSKA in the germline V gene (reference sequence). CDR3 coding DNA: TGCAGTGCTTGGGGAGGAGATACGCAGTATTTT. Translating gives CSAWGGDTQYF.

This clone was observed a handful of times. The chain is built from TRBV29-1 and TRBJ1-5; D unclear. Per the germline V gene, CDR1 is SQVTM and CDR2 is ANQGSEA. The V gene lost 4 bases and the J gene lost 0 bases, with 7 bases spanning the gap. The CDR3 sequence is 13 residues long. The CDR3 loop reads CSVASFSNQPQHF. As DNA, the CDR3 is TGCAGCGTTGCTAGTTTTAGCAATCAGCCCCAGCATTTT.

V and J are TRBV7-2 and TRBJ2-7; TRBD2 matches 11 bases. Per the germline V gene, CDR1 is SGHTA and CDR2 is FQGNSA. The CDR3 covers 17 residues. V was clipped by 0 bases and J by 7 bases; unmatched bases: 11. CDR3 DNA: TGTGCCAGCAGCTTAGCGCTCCCGCTAGCGGGAGGTTTTGAGCAGTACTTC. This translates into CASSLALPLAGGFEQYF.